A selection of T cell receptor beta chains follows, all from one sample in a study of response to subunit inactivated influenza vaccine. TCRdb re-derived calls from the RT-PCR reads in MiXCR, one entry per CDR3 protein. Of about 540,000 distinct CDR3 sequences detected, approximately 24% appear once; the ten largest clones hold about 2.8%. The same sample was also used in a study of T cells expressing NK-cell markers.

The material was CD4+ T cells sorted from PBMCs, obtained about 11 days after vaccination. These receptors were taken from a man aged 45-65 years who received an inactivated influenza vaccine. Both conserved end residues are trimmed from each CDR3. Fields, in order: J gene, V gene, CDR3 protein.

J: TRBJ2-1
V: TRBV11-1
CDR3: ASSRRASGGAIHNEQF

J: TRBJ2-2
V: TRBV2
CDR3: ASRTGLATGELF

J: TRBJ2-7
V: TRBV5-1
CDR3: ASTMSTGAYEQY

J: TRBJ2-7
V: TRBV4-3
CDR3: ASSTPPRDRDYEQY

J: TRBJ2-3
V: TRBV20-1
CDR3: SARDPLAGVTTDTQY

J: TRBJ2-5
V: TRBV5-5
CDR3: ASSFGQGAETQY

J: TRBJ2-5
V: TRBV5-1
CDR3: ASSLAVRGAKETQY

J: TRBJ2-7
V: TRBV12-3/TRBV12-4
CDR3: ASSLGLAGGPSYEQY

J: TRBJ2-1
V: TRBV11-3
CDR3: ASSLDLRGHEQF

J: TRBJ2-1
V: TRBV20-1
CDR3: SAKGLAGSGEQF

J: TRBJ2-7
V: TRBV27
CDR3: ASSDSLRQY

J: TRBJ1-5
V: TRBV28
CDR3: ASSFETDQPQH

J: TRBJ2-4
V: TRBV9
CDR3: ASSVLNPRNIQY

J: TRBJ2-1
V: TRBV7-9
CDR3: ASSLVVASNNEQF

J: TRBJ2-3
V: TRBV12-3/TRBV12-4
CDR3: ASSSDGDTQY

J: TRBJ2-4
V: TRBV6-1
CDR3: ASRQLAGGPSIQY

J: TRBJ2-3
V: TRBV6-2/TRBV6-3
CDR3: ASSYGLSRTDTQY

J: TRBJ2-1
V: TRBV12-3/TRBV12-4
CDR3: ASSFSLAGSLEQF

J: TRBJ2-3
V: TRBV25-1
CDR3: ASSDFSHRVDTQY

J: TRBJ2-1
V: TRBV11-1
CDR3: ASSLMAGVGNEQF

J: TRBJ1-3
V: TRBV15
CDR3: ATSRDSGFLSGNTIY

J: TRBJ2-4
V: TRBV6-2/TRBV6-3
CDR3: ASYDGGNSKNIQY

J: TRBJ1-5
V: TRBV12-3/TRBV12-4
CDR3: ASSLGGDLAAQH

J: TRBJ1-5
V: TRBV28
CDR3: ASTPDRVGQPQH

J: TRBJ1-1
V: TRBV12-3/TRBV12-4
CDR3: ASSPRRFTEAF

J: TRBJ2-7
V: TRBV10-3
CDR3: AISDPGTGMGEQY

J: TRBJ2-7
V: TRBV5-1
CDR3: ASSLVGLAGAEQY

J: TRBJ2-7
V: TRBV28
CDR3: ASSETGRRTYEQH

J: TRBJ2-6
V: TRBV6-2/TRBV6-3
CDR3: ASSTGTGGPGANVLT

J: TRBJ2-3
V: TRBV10-3
CDR3: AISQETDTQY

J: TRBJ2-1
V: TRBV10-3
CDR3: AISAGTQVEEQF

J: TRBJ2-3
V: TRBV3-1
CDR3: ASSQDPGETDTQY

J: TRBJ2-5
V: TRBV28
CDR3: ASSLQTSGLRKETQY

J: TRBJ1-1
V: TRBV7-2
CDR3: ASSPWGQMNTEAF

J: TRBJ2-3
V: TRBV6-2/TRBV6-3
CDR3: ASSYSSGASTDTQY

J: TRBJ2-1
V: TRBV11-2
CDR3: ASTPRGSSPNEQF

J: TRBJ2-3
V: TRBV24-1
CDR3: ATSDPDGWGPDTQY

J: TRBJ2-5
V: TRBV20-1
CDR3: SARTVQETQY

J: TRBJ2-3
V: TRBV5-1
CDR3: ASSLLGQNTDTQY

J: TRBJ2-3
V: TRBV29-1
CDR3: SVEKPGQGLDTQY

J: TRBJ1-3
V: TRBV20-1
CDR3: CARDFRTNSGNTIY

J: TRBJ2-3
V: TRBV5-1
CDR3: ASSSGTGSMDTQY

J: TRBJ1-2
V: TRBV6-1
CDR3: ASRRDLGNYGYT

J: TRBJ1-3
V: TRBV7-2
CDR3: ASSLPLTAGNTIY

J: TRBJ2-1
V: TRBV7-9
CDR3: ASSFGLTGGNEQF

J: TRBJ1-5
V: TRBV29-1
CDR3: SVRGTDQNQPQH

J: TRBJ1-5
V: TRBV5-5
CDR3: ASSSMAGDSNQPQH

J: TRBJ1-1
V: TRBV2
CDR3: ASRKGAAEAF

J: TRBJ2-7
V: TRBV28
CDR3: ATLGQYEQY

J: TRBJ2-7
V: TRBV28
CDR3: ASSFTLRGLSYEQY

J: TRBJ2-3
V: TRBV29-1
CDR3: SVKGRVPTDTQY

J: TRBJ2-3
V: TRBV24-1
CDR3: ATSDGHTSTDTQY

J: TRBJ2-2
V: TRBV28
CDR3: ASSAKPGSTGELF